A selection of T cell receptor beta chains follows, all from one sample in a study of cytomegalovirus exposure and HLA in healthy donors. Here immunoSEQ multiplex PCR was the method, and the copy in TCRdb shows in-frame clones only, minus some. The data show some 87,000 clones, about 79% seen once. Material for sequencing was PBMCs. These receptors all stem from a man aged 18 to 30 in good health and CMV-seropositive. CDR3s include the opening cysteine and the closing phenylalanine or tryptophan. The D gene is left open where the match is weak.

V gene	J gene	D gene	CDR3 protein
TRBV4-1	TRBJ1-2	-	CASSQVLRDNYGYTF
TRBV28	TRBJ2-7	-	CASSSTRSGDAYEQYF
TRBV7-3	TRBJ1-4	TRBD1	CASSLTQDRVATTNEKLFF
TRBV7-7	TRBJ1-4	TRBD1	CASSETDRGNEKLFF
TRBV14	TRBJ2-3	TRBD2	CASSQGTSGLRDTQYF
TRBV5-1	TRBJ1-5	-	CASSLVGGRQPQHF
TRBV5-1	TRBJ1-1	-	CASSQTGEAFF
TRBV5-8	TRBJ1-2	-	CASRLRWGLHYGYTF
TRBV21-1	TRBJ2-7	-	CASRRQGSRYF
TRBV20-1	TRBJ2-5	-	CSASGSRLQYF
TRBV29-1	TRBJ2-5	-	CSVVPGGWAQETQYF
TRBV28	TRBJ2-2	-	CASTTPKYTGELFF
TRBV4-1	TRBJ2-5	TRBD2	CASSQVGRLAGETQYF